Presented here are 10 T cell receptor beta chains from one specimen sequenced in a study of blood T cell repertoires in COVID-19. TCRdb's table, derived via immunoSEQ multiplex PCR, lists solely in-frame clones and lacks some. The sample shows 150,000 or so clones, about 89% of them seen only once. Sequencing was carried out using peripheral blood. Every receptor here comes from an elderly man with acute or convalescent COVID-19.

The rearrangement joins TRBV7-2 to TRBJ1-6, with D maybe TRBD1 (6 bases). Looked up from germline, CDR1 is SGHTA and CDR2 is FQGNSA. Between the trimmed V and J ends, which lost 6 bases and 7 bases, there was a span of 19 bases. The CDR3 runs 16 residues. CDR3 amino acids: CASRAGALWGNSPLHF. DNA of the CDR3: TGTGCCAGCAGGGCAGGGGCCCTTTGGGGAAATTCACCCCTCCACTTT.

The chain recombines TRBV5-8 with TRBJ2-1, with a possible D match to TRBD1 (6 bases). This CDR3 is 12 amino acids long. CDR1 and CDR2 from the germline V gene are SGHTS and YDEGEE. The V gene lost 3 bases and the J gene lost 13 bases, with 14 bases spanning the gap. In DNA, the CDR3 is TGTGCCAGCAGCTGGCTGACAGGCTACCAGTTCTTC. Encoded protein: CASSWLTGYQFF.

The chain combines TRBV3-1 (or the pseudogene TRBV3-2) with TRBJ1-1; D gene unclear. This CDR3 spans 14 amino acids. Germline CDR1 is LGHDT and CDR2 is YNNKEL (reference sequence). Trimming stripped 4 bases from V and 1 base from J, with 10 bases between. The CDR3 sequence is CASSLSRGNTEAFF. The CDR3 DNA reads TGTGCCAGCAGCCTCTCCCGGGGGAACACTGAAGCTTTCTTT.

The rearrangement links TRBV4-1 to TRBJ1-5; 7 bases match TRBD1. Trimming cost V 0 bases and J 6 bases; bases outside gene matches: 5. Germline V gene lookup returns CDR1 MGHRA and CDR2 YSYEKL. This CDR3 spans 15 amino acids. CDR3 coding DNA: TGCGCCAGCAGCCAAGAGACAGGGATCCCTCAGCCCCAGCATTTT. It encodes CASSQETGIPQPQHF.

The chain couples TRBV18 to TRBJ2-5; D is possibly TRBD1 (5 bases). Germline lookup yields CDR1 KGHSH and CDR2 LQKENI. This CDR3 spans 14 amino acids. Trimming took off 2 bases at V and 2 bases at J, with 9 bases between the two ends. CDR3 coding DNA: TGTGCCAGCTCACCATTCAGGGATCAAGAGACCCAGTACTTC. This gives the protein CASSPFRDQETQYF. Supplemented by reference TRBV18 and TRBJ2-5, the full variable domain reads NAGVMQNPRHLVRRRGQEARLRCSPMKGHSHVYWYRQLPEEGLKFMVYLQKENIIDESGMPKERFSAEFPKEGPSILRIQQVVRGDSAAYFCASSPFRDQETQYFGPGTRLLVL.

This chain joins TRBV2 and TRBJ2-5, with 7 bases matching TRBD2. CDR1 SNHLY and CDR2 FYNNEI come from the germline V gene. V lost 1 base and J lost 0; bases outside the gene matches: 5. This CDR3 contains 16 residues. CDR3 amino acids: CASSEVRAGYQETQYF. The CDR3 nucleotides are TGTGCCAGCAGTGAAGTTCGAGCGGGGTACCAAGAGACCCAGTACTTC.

This clone was picked up one time. In DNA, the CDR3 is TGCAGTGCTAGTGGCCAGTATAGCACAGATACGCAGTATTTT. This encodes CSASGQYSTDTQYF. The V call is TRBV20-1, the J call TRBJ2-3; D remains unclear. The germline CDR1 and CDR2 sequences are DFQATT and SNEGSKA (reference sequence). CDR3 length: 14 amino acids. The germline V and J ends were trimmed by 3 bases and 0 bases, with 10 bases remaining between them.

The chain has TRBV28 and TRBJ2-2, with TRBD2 matching over 9 bases. From germline, CDR1 is MDHEN and CDR2 SYDVKM. The V segment lost 3 bases and the J segment 3 bases; nucleotides outside the gene matches: 5. The length of the CDR3 is 16 residues. This chain's CDR3 is CASSFSGRTYTGELFF. The CDR3 region has the DNA TGTGCCAGCAGTTTCAGCGGGAGGACTTACACCGGGGAGCTGTTTTTT.

This clone came up a few times. The V gene is TRBV19, the J gene TRBJ1-2; D uncertain. Per the germline V gene, CDR1 is LNHDA and CDR2 is SQIVND (reference sequence). V was shortened by 5 bases and J by 6 bases, with 13 bases between the two germline ends. This CDR3 spans 13 amino acids. The CDR3 DNA follows: TGTGCCAGTAGTGTGGGAGGGCCTGATGGCTACACCTTC. Amino acids: CASSVGGPDGYTF. Together with reference TRBV19 and TRBJ1-2, the CDR3 gives the full variable domain: DGGITQSPKYLFRKEGQNVTLSCEQNLNHDAMYWYRQDPGQGLRLIYYSQIVNDFQKGDIAEGYSVSREKKESFPLTVTSAQKNPTAFYLCASSVGGPDGYTFGSGTRLTVV.

CDR3: CASSVGGTANEQYF. The CDR3 nucleotides are TGTGCCAGCAGCGTAGGAGGGACAGCCAACGAGCAGTACTTC. This rearrangement joins TRBV9 to TRBJ2-7; TRBD1 matches 7 bases. After removal of 0 bases from V and 5 bases from J, the junction contained 5 bases not matched to a gene. This CDR3 has 14 residues. Germline CDR1 is SGDLS and CDR2 is YYNGEE.